This T cell receptor beta chain emerged from a study of T-cell reconstitution after alpha-beta-depleted transplantation in children. Researchers prepared the TCRbeta library using unique molecular identifiers, the study reports. Using its own MiXCR run on the PCR reads, TCRdb lists one record per CDR3 protein. The sample consists of 610,000 or so distinct CDR3 sequences, 25% to 30% of them appearing once. The germline V gene encodes CDR1 MNHEY and CDR2 SVGAGI. With 7 bases removed from V and 4 bases from J, the gap between germline ends came to 11 bases. CDR3 length: 13 residues. The starting material was PBMCs, obtained before TCRalphabeta/CD19-depleted stem cell transplant. The chain links TRBV6-5 to TRBJ2-1; D gene unclear. The sequence came from a boy under two years old with Wiskott-Aldrich syndrome, due to receive a stem cell transplant. This chain's CDR3 is CASIRTVYNEQFF. CDR3 in DNA: TGTGCCAGCATAAGGACGGTATACAATGAGCAGTTCTTC.